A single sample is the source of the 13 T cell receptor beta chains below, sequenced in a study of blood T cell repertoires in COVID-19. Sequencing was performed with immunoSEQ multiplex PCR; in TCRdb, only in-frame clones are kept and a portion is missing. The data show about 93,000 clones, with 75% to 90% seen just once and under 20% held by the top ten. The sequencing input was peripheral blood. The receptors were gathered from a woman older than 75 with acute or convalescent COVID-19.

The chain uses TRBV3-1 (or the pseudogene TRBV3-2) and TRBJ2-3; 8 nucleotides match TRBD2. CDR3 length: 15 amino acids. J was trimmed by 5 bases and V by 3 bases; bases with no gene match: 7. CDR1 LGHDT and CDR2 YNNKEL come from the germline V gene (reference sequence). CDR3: CASSHPGGVRDTQYF. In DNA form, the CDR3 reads TGTGCCAGCAGCCACCCGGGGGGGGTTCGAGATACGCAGTATTTT.

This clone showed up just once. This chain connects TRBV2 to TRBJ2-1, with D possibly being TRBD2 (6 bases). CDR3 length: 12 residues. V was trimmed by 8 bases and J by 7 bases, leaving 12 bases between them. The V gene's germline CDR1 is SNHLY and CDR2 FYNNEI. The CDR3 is CASWLEGNEQFF. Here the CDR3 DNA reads TGTGCCAGCTGGTTGGAGGGTAATGAGCAGTTCTTC.

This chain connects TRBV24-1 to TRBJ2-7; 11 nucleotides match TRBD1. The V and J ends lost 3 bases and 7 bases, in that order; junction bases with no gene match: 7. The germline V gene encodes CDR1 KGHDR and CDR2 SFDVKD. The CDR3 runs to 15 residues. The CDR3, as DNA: TGTGCCACCAGTGATACTCGGACAGGGGGCGTGGAGCAGTACTTC. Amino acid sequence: CATSDTRTGGVEQYF.

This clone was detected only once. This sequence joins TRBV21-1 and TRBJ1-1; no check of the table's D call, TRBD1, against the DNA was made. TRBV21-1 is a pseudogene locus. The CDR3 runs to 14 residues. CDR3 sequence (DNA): TGTGCCAGCACGCCCGACCAGGGCAACACTGAAGCTTTCTTT. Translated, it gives CASTPDQGNTEAFF.

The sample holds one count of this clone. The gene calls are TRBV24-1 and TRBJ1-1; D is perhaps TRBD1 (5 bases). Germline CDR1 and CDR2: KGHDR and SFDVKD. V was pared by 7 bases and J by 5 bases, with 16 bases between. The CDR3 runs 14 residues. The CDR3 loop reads CATRQGQGMTEAFF. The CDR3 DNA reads TGTGCCACCAGGCAGGGCCAGGGTATGACTGAAGCTTTCTTT.

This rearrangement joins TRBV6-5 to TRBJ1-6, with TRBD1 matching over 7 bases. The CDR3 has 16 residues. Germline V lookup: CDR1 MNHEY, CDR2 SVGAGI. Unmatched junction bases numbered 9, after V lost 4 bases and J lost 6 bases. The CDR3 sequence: CASSFILRDSNSPLHF. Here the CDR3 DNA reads TGTGCCAGCAGTTTCATCCTTAGGGACAGTAATTCACCCCTCCACTTT.

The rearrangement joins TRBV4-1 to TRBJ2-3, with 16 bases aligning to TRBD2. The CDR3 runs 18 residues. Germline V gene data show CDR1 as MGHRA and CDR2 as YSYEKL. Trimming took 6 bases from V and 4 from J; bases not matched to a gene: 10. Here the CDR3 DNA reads TGCGCCAGCAGTTTGGGACTAGCGGGGGGGCCTCGATCAGATACGCAGTATTTT. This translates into CASSLGLAGGPRSDTQYF.

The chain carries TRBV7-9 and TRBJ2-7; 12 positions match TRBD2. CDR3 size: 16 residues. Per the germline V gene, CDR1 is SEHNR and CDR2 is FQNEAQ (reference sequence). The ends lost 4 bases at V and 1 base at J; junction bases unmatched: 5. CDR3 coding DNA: TGTGCCAGCAGCTACGGACTAGCGGGGAGTTCCTACGAGCAGTACTTC. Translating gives CASSYGLAGSSYEQYF.

The CDR3 bases are TGTGCCAGCAGCTTGGGACTAGCGGGGGACAATGAGCAGTTCTTC. Translated, it gives CASSLGLAGDNEQFF. The chain uses TRBV5-6 and TRBJ2-1, with 12 bases lining up with TRBD2. CDR1 SGHDT and CDR2 YYEEEE come from the germline V gene. The junction had 0 bases not matched to a gene; V was cut back by 0 bases and J by 5 bases. This CDR3 comprises 15 residues.

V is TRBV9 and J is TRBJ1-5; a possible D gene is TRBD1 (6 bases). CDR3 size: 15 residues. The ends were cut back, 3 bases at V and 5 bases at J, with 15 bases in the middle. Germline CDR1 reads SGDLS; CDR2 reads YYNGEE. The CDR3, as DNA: TGTGCCAGCAGCGCCAAGGGGGAGGGCGATCAGCCCCAGCATTTT. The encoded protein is CASSAKGEGDQPQHF.

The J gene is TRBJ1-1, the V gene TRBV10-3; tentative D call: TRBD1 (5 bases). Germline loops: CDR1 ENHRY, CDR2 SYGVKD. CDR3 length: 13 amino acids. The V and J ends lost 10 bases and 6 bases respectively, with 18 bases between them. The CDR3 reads CATRDRVGAEAFF. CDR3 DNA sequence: TGTGCCACGCGGGACCGCGTTGGAGCTGAAGCTTTCTTT.

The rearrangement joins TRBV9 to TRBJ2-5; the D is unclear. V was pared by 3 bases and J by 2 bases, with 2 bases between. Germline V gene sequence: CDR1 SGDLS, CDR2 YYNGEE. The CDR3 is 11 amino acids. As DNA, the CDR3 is TGTGCCAGCAGCGCTCAAGAGACCCAGTACTTC. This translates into CASSAQETQYF.

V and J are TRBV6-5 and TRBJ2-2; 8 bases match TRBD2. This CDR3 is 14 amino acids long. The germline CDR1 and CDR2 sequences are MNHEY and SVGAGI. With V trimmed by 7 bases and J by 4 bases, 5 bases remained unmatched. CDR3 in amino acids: CASTLSGGTGELFF. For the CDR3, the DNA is TGTGCCAGCACCCTAAGCGGGGGCACCGGGGAGCTGTTTTTT.